Shown below are 23 T cell receptor beta chains from a single sample sequenced in a study of cytomegalovirus exposure and HLA in healthy donors. Use of 60 Vbeta and 13 Jbeta primers characterized the PCR. Sequencing used immunoSEQ multiplex PCR; TCRdb keeps in-frame clones, though not all of them. The data hold 100,000 to 150,000 clones, with 80% observed a single time. The sample was PBMCs. The receptors were sampled from a man in his forties or fifties in good health and CMV-seronegative.

V and J are TRBV7-9 and TRBJ2-5; the match to TRBD1 covers 8 bases. V was clipped by 2 bases and J by 4 bases; unmatched bases: 6. CDR3 length: 15 residues. Germline values: CDR1 SEHNR, CDR2 FQNEAQ (reference sequence). The CDR3 bases are TGTGCCAGCAGCTTACAGGGACAGGCCGGAGAGACCCAGTACTTC. Its translation: CASSLQGQAGETQYF.

The rearrangement links TRBV30 to TRBJ2-5; possibly TRBD2 for D (5 bases). There are 13 residues in the CDR3. Trimming removed 3 bases at V and 2 bases at J, with 10 bases between. CDR1 is GTSNPN and CDR2 is SVGIG in the germline V gene (reference sequence). In DNA, the CDR3 is TGTGCCTGGAGCACCTCGGGGCAAGAGACCCAGTACTTC. Its translation: CAWSTSGQETQYF.

The gene calls are TRBV6-6 and TRBJ2-7; 7 bases are shared with TRBD2. The length of the CDR3 is 11 residues. V trimming: 8 bases; J trimming: 3 bases; junction bases outside the gene matches: 1. The germline CDR1 and CDR2 sequences are MNHNY and SVGAGI (reference sequence). CDR3 DNA: TGTGCCAGCGGGGGGGGCTACGAGCAGTACTTC. Protein product: CASGGGYEQYF.

The V call is TRBV6-7, the J call TRBJ1-6, with TRBD1 matching over 11 bases. TRBV6-7 is an open reading frame whose function is uncertain. The CDR3 is made up of 17 amino acids. The J segment lost 4 bases and the V segment lost 5 bases, leaving 7 bases of the junction unmatched. Here the CDR3 DNA reads TGTGCCAGCAGTACAGGGACAGGGGGAGGATATAATTCACCCCTCCACTTT. Residues: CASSTGTGGGYNSPLHF.

In the case of this clone: A junction end diverges from the germline sequence, so it may reflect a read error. CDR3 sequence: CASSLLQGSKQPQHF. The CDR3 coding sequence is TGTGCCAGCAGTTTGTTACAGGGGAGCAAGCAGCCCCAGCATTTT. V and J are TRBV6-5 and TRBJ1-5, with 7 bases aligning to TRBD1. There are 15 residues in the CDR3. CDR1 and CDR2 from the germline V gene are MNHEY and SVGAGI.

This rearrangement joins TRBV7-9 to TRBJ1-1; 12 bases are a match to TRBD1. Germline loops: CDR1 SEHNR, CDR2 FQNEAQ (reference sequence). The CDR3 is 19 amino acids. After removal of 5 bases from V and 0 bases from J, the junction contained 13 bases not matched to a gene. CDR3 sequence: CASSPNVTGTGGLNTEAFF. As DNA, the CDR3 is TGTGCCAGCAGCCCCAACGTTACCGGGACAGGGGGCCTGAACACTGAAGCTTTCTTT.

The genes are TRBV18 and TRBJ1-6; 8 bases line up with TRBD1. Germline values: CDR1 KGHSH, CDR2 LQKENI. The CDR3 spans 14 residues. V lost 6 bases and J lost 10; bases outside the gene matches: 8. The CDR3 nucleotides read TGTGCCAGCTCGCCCGGGACAGGCAGGTCACCCCTCCACTTT. Translated: CASSPGTGRSPLHF.

This clone was seen a few times. The chain is built from TRBV5-3 and TRBJ2-1; 13 nucleotides line up with TRBD2. TRBV5-3 is annotated as an ORF whose role is uncertain. Unmatched junction bases numbered 5, after V lost 4 bases and J lost 4 bases. CDR3 size: 16 residues. The CDR3 sequence: CARSKGLAGEYNEQFF. CDR3 nucleotides: TGTGCCAGAAGCAAAGGACTAGCGGGAGAGTACAATGAGCAGTTCTTC.

The chain has TRBV28 and TRBJ1-4, with TRBD1 matching 8 bases. CDR3 length: 15 residues. Losses at the gene ends were 6 bases for V and 6 bases for J; bases not matched to a gene: 9. Germline V gene sequence: CDR1 MDHEN, CDR2 SYDVKM. CDR3 sequence reads: CASSLPGQADEKLFF. In DNA, the CDR3 is TGTGCCAGCAGCCTCCCGGGACAGGCGGATGAAAAACTGTTTTTT.

The V gene is TRBV2, the J gene TRBJ2-6, with D tentatively TRBD2 (5 bases). The CDR3 is 15 residues long. Germline CDR1 reads SNHLY; CDR2 reads FYNNEI. V was shortened by 4 bases and J by 4 bases, with 11 bases between the two germline ends. CDR3 protein: CASSAGRRGANVLTF. Here the CDR3 DNA reads TGTGCCAGCAGTGCCGGCCGGAGGGGGGCCAACGTCCTGACTTTC. The full variable domain, rest sourced from reference TRBV2 and TRBJ2-6, is EPEVTQTPSHQVTQMGQEVILRCVPISNHLYFYWYRQILGQKVEFLVSFYNNEISEKSEIFDDQFSVERPDGSNFTLKIRSTKLEDSAMYFCASSAGRRGANVLTFGAGSRLTVL.

V usage is TRBV9 and J usage is TRBJ1-5, with 10 nucleotides matching TRBD1. Losses at the gene ends were 3 bases for V and 4 bases for J; bases not matched to a gene: 1. The CDR3 sequence is 14 residues long. The germline V gene has CDR1 SGDLS and CDR2 YYNGEE. CDR3 loop: CASSAGQGNQPQHF. CDR3 coding DNA: TGTGCCAGCAGCGCGGGACAGGGGAATCAGCCCCAGCATTTT.

The genes are TRBV27 and TRBJ2-7, with D possibly being TRBD2 (6 bases). Germline CDR1 MNHEY, CDR2 SMNVEV (reference sequence). This CDR3 is 15 amino acids long. The ends were cut back, 3 bases at V and 4 bases at J, with 16 bases in the middle. Here the CDR3 reads CASSFGGTPKYEQYF. DNA for the CDR3: TGTGCCAGCAGTTTCGGAGGGACTCCGAAATACGAGCAGTACTTC.

This clone was seen only a few times. The rearrangement links TRBV7-8 to TRBJ1-5, with a weak D call TRBD1 (5 bases). Trimming removed 5 bases from V and 6 bases from J, with 20 bases in between. Germline-derived CDR1 and CDR2 are SGHVS and FQNEAQ. This CDR3 region has 16 residues. CDR3 DNA sequence: TGTGCCAGCAGCGCCCCGAGGCAGGGTTTAGCTCAGCCCCAGCATTTT. Residues: CASSAPRQGLAQPQHF.

The chain uses TRBV29-1 and TRBJ2-7, with D possibly TRBD2 on 6 matching bases. CDR1 SQVTM and CDR2 ANQGSEA come from the germline V gene. V dropped 4 bases and J dropped 0 bases, with 16 bases sitting between them. The CDR3 consists of 15 residues. CDR3 sequence (DNA): TGCAGCGTTGTCAGGTCTGAGGGACTCTCCTACGAGCAGTACTTC. Its translation is CSVVRSEGLSYEQYF.

A few counts support this clone. The genes are TRBV7-9 and TRBJ1-2; perhaps TRBD1 as D (5 bases). Trimming removed 5 bases from V and 7 bases from J, with 20 bases in between. Germline loops: CDR1 SEHNR, CDR2 FQNEAQ (reference sequence). CDR3 length equals 15 residues. In nucleotides, the CDR3 is TGTGCCAGCAGCGAGGCGGGACCGGGAGGTCGTGGCTACACCTTC. It is translated as CASSEAGPGGRGYTF.

The chain links TRBV6-1 to TRBJ1-2; D is unclear. The V gene lost 4 bases and the J gene lost 2 bases, with 8 bases spanning the gap. Germline lookup yields CDR1 MNHNS and CDR2 SASEGT. The CDR3 totals 13 residues. The CDR3 loop reads CASSVAGNYGYTF. DNA of the CDR3: TGTGCCAGCAGTGTGGCGGGAAACTATGGCTACACCTTC.

This sequence joins TRBV5-1 and TRBJ1-5; D may be TRBD1 (6 bases). Germline-derived CDR1 and CDR2 are SGHRS and YFSETQ. CDR3 length equals 16 residues. V lost 4 bases and J 3 bases, leaving 17 bases between the germline ends. As DNA, the CDR3 is TGCGCCAGCAGCCTGGGCGGGGGCATGGACAATCAGCCCCAGCATTTT. Encoded protein: CASSLGGGMDNQPQHF.

This rearrangement joins TRBV27 to TRBJ2-7; 7 bases match TRBD2. CDR3 length: 15 amino acids. The V and J ends lost 5 bases and 3 bases, in that order; junction bases with no gene match: 10. Germline CDR1 reads MNHEY; CDR2 reads SMNVEV (reference sequence). The CDR3 reads CASSLNWGGNYEQYF. The CDR3 DNA reads TGTGCCAGCAGTCTTAACTGGGGGGGAAACTACGAGCAGTACTTC.

This clone was seen once. The J gene is TRBJ1-1, the V gene TRBV29-1; no definite D call. The CDR3 length is 16 residues. Trimming shortened V by 7 bases and J by 0 bases, and 21 bases separated the two germline ends. Germline assignment: CDR1 SQVTM and CDR2 ANQGSEA. This CDR3 reads CSGHGRPEGMNTEAFF. The CDR3 DNA follows: TGCAGCGGACACGGGAGGCCGGAGGGTATGAACACTGAAGCTTTCTTT.

This chain joins TRBV27 and TRBJ1-5; D unclear. V lost 5 bases to trimming and J lost 2 bases, with 16 bases between them. CDR1 and CDR2 from the germline V gene are MNHEY and SMNVEV (reference sequence). The CDR3 length is 16 residues. This CDR3 reads CASSPASRRGNQPQHF. For the CDR3, the DNA is TGTGCCAGCAGTCCAGCTAGCCGGAGGGGCAATCAGCCCCAGCATTTT.

The genes are TRBV6-5 and TRBJ2-1, with 11 bases matching TRBD2. The germline V gene has CDR1 MNHEY and CDR2 SVGAGI. The V segment lost 4 bases and the J segment 7 bases; nucleotides outside the gene matches: 9. CDR3 length: 16 residues. The CDR3 DNA is TGTGCCAGCAGTTCCATTAGCGGGGGGGCCCGAAATGAGCAGTTCTTC. It is translated as CASSSISGGARNEQFF.

The J gene is TRBJ1-2, the V gene TRBV29-1; TRBD1 agrees at 7 bases. This CDR3 region has 17 residues. J lost 2 bases, V lost 4 bases, and 16 bases had no gene match. Germline CDR1 is SQVTM and CDR2 is ANQGSEA. The CDR3, as DNA: TGCAGCGTTGTTAGGAGGGGGCCCGATGAGGGGAACTATGGCTACACCTTC. This translates into CSVVRRGPDEGNYGYTF.

The chain couples TRBV6-5 to TRBJ2-7; tentative D call: TRBD2 (5 bases). Germline V CDR1 and CDR2: MNHEY, SVGAGI. The V end lost 7 bases, the J end lost 7 bases, and 11 bases lay between the germline ends. This CDR3 comprises 11 residues. The CDR3 loop is CASINGGEQYF. The CDR3 DNA sequence: TGTGCCAGCATCAACGGCGGGGAGCAGTACTTC.